This TCR beta chain was sequenced in a study of CD8+CD57+ T cells in acquired aplastic anemia. Study information: Sorted CD4+ plus CD8+ cells gave DNA averaging about 3.2 ug. The study, taken as a whole, reports: Patients did not significantly differ from controls in CD8+ Simpson's diversity. Fewer than 35 CD8+ CDR3 sequences occurred in both the patients and the controls.

TCR beta VDJ and CDR3 were profiled, and genomic DNA was the template. TCRdb recomputed calls from the reads with MiXCR, one row per CDR3 protein. In the table there are about 270,000 distinct CDR3 sequences, 55% to 60% of which are singletons. A remark on this clonotype: What it binds is not known.

The sequence was obtained from a human donor with severe aplastic anemia or a healthy control (not recorded which). Sequencing was performed on sorted CD4+, CD8+, or CD8+CD57+ T cells (not recorded which) from PBMCs.

The CDR3 sequence is CSADGNYGYTF. CDR3 DNA sequence: TGCAGTGCCGACGGGAACTATGGCTACACCTTC. The V gene is TRBV20-1, the J gene TRBJ1-2; no clear D gene. The germline CDR1 and CDR2 sequences are DFQATT and SNEGSKA (reference sequence). CDR3 length equals 11 residues. The V end lost 6 bases, the J end lost 2 bases, and 7 bases lay between the germline ends.